These T cell receptor beta chains were read from a single sample in a study of T cell responses to AZD1222 COVID-19 vaccine. TCRdb's copy holds only in-frame clones and misses some; the assay was immunoSEQ multiplex PCR. The sample has around 140,000 clones, 90% to 95% seen once; the top ten hold 3.5% to 4%. The specimen comprised peripheral blood, sampled 28 days after the second AZD1222 dose. These receptors all come from an adult who received the AZD1222 COVID-19 vaccine. The CDR3 runs from the conserved cysteine through the conserved F or W. Fields, in order: V gene, D gene, clone size, J gene, CDR3 protein, CDR3 DNA. D genes are given only for firm matches. Not all rows give a size; the values are once, few, many and, for expanded clones, a class.

TRBV5-1	NA	NA	TRBJ2-2	CASSLVQHTGELFF	TGCGCCAGCAGCTTGGTCCAGCACACCGGGGAGCTGTTTTTT
TRBV13	TRBD1	NA	TRBJ1-2	CASSSSGTGMAITF	TGTGCCAGCAGCTCCTCCGGGACAGGGATGGCCATCACCTTC
TRBV3-1/TRBV3-2	NA	NA	TRBJ2-2	CASSPHTGELFF	TGTGCCAGCAGCCCCCACACCGGGGAGCTGTTTTTT
TRBV19	TRBD1	NA	TRBJ2-1	CASSRDRGSWNEQFF	TGTGCCAGTAGTCGGGACAGGGGGTCGTGGAATGAGCAGTTCTTC
TRBV13	NA	NA	TRBJ2-3	CASSLAQGGADTQYF	TGTGCCAGCAGCTTAGCTCAAGGTGGAGCAGATACGCAGTATTTT
TRBV18	NA	NA	TRBJ1-1	CASSPFKEGTEAFF	TGTGCCAGCTCACCATTCAAGGAGGGCACTGAAGCTTTCTTT
TRBV7-2	TRBD2	NA	TRBJ2-1	CASSLVLAGPPTQFF	TGTGCCAGCAGCTTAGTTTTAGCGGGGCCGCCCACCCAGTTCTTC
TRBV4-2	TRBD1	NA	TRBJ2-3	CASSRPGTGVSTDTQYF	TGTGCCAGCAGCCGTCCCGGGACAGGAGTCTCCACAGATACGCAGTATTTT
TRBV2	NA	NA	TRBJ1-2	CASSPGPPPGTSGYTF	TGTGCCAGCAGTCCGGGGCCTCCTCCGGGGACGTCTGGCTACACCTTC
TRBV5-4	TRBD2	NA	TRBJ2-1	CASSLASGRAGNEQFF	TGTGCCAGCAGCTTGGCTAGCGGGAGGGCCGGGAATGAGCAGTTCTTC
TRBV20-1	NA	once	TRBJ2-7	CSAIDSHEQYF	TGCAGTGCTATAGACTCCCACGAGCAGTACTTC
TRBV5-1	NA	NA	TRBJ1-4	CASSAAGTPGGKLFF	TGCGCCAGCAGCGCAGCCGGGACACCCGGCGGGAAACTGTTTTTT
TRBV5-1	TRBD2	NA	TRBJ2-1	CASSFSGRDSYNEQFF	TGCGCCAGCAGCTTCAGCGGGAGGGACTCATACAATGAGCAGTTCTTC
TRBV11-1	NA	NA	TRBJ2-7	CASSFSASWSSYEQYF	TGTGCCAGCAGCTTCTCGGCTAGCTGGAGCTCCTACGAGCAGTACTTC
TRBV7-2	NA	NA	TRBJ1-1	CASSLSVQGLTEAFF	TGTGCCAGCAGCTTATCTGTGCAGGGCTTGACTGAAGCTTTCTTT
TRBV10-3	TRBD1	NA	TRBJ2-3	CAISGQGADTQYF	TGTGCCATCAGTGGACAGGGGGCAGATACGCAGTATTTT
TRBV6-4	TRBD2	NA	TRBJ2-1	CASSDSQSIAGGHEQFF	TGTGCCAGCAGTGACTCGCAATCTATAGCGGGGGGGCATGAGCAGTTCTTC
TRBV12-5	NA	NA	TRBJ1-3	CASGLVAQTTGNTIYF	TGTGCTAGTGGTTTGGTAGCCCAGACTACTGGAAACACCATATATTTT
TRBV20-1	NA	NA	TRBJ1-2	CSAPGHGYTF	TGCAGTGCTCCGGGCCATGGCTACACCTTC
TRBV6-5	TRBD1	NA	TRBJ1-2	CASRSPGTVYGYTF	TGTGCCAGCAGGAGCCCCGGGACAGTCTATGGCTACACCTTC
TRBV2	NA	few	TRBJ1-6	CASSGQISYNSPLHF	TGTGCCAGCAGCGGACAGATCTCCTATAATTCACCCCTCCACTTT
TRBV5-1	NA	NA	TRBJ2-1	CASSLMLGGYNEQFF	TGCGCCAGCAGCTTAATGTTGGGGGGTTACAATGAGCAGTTCTTC
TRBV6-5	TRBD1	NA	TRBJ1-5	CASSPLGTENQPQHF	TGTGCCAGCAGTCCCCTCGGGACAGAGAATCAGCCCCAGCATTTT
TRBV6-2/TRBV6-3	NA	few	TRBJ1-2	CASSNSGGYTF	TGTGCCAGCAGCAACAGCGGTGGCTACACCTTC
TRBV7-9	TRBD2	NA	TRBJ2-5	CASSLERGPQETQYF	TGTGCCAGCAGCTTAGAGCGGGGGCCCCAAGAGACCCAGTACTTC
TRBV5-6	NA	NA	TRBJ1-5	CASSLGVSGSQPQHF	TGTGCCAGCAGCTTGGGGGTTTCGGGTTCGCAGCCCCAGCATTTT
TRBV5-1	TRBD1	few	TRBJ1-2	CASSEGQGPFGYTF	TGCGCCAGCAGCGAGGGACAGGGCCCCTTTGGCTACACCTTC
TRBV6-2/TRBV6-3	NA	NA	TRBJ1-5	CASSYRGNQPQHF	TGTGCCAGCAGTTACCGCGGGAATCAGCCCCAGCATTTT
TRBV19	NA	NA	TRBJ2-6	CASSMERDFLLSGANVLTF	TGTGCCAGTAGTATGGAAAGGGACTTCCTCCTCTCTGGGGCCAACGTCCTGACTTTC
TRBV18	NA	NA	TRBJ2-1	CASSPRGLALGNEQFF	TGTGCCAGCTCACCCCGCGGTCTGGCCCTCGGCAATGAGCAGTTCTTC
TRBV9	NA	NA	TRBJ2-7	CASSVVDSPSYEQYF	TGTGCCAGCAGCGTAGTCGACAGCCCTTCCTACGAGCAGTACTTC
TRBV9	TRBD2	NA	TRBJ2-1	CASSQAGALYNEQFF	TGTGCCAGCAGCCAAGCGGGGGCCCTCTACAATGAGCAGTTCTTC
TRBV19	NA	NA	TRBJ1-2	CASSAGNGYGYTF	TGTGCCAGTAGTGCGGGGAACGGCTATGGCTACACCTTC
TRBV5-1	NA	NA	TRBJ2-7	CASSWTATSYEQYF	TGCGCCAGCAGTTGGACAGCAACCTCCTACGAGCAGTACTTC
TRBV4-3	NA	NA	TRBJ1-2	CASSQDRPTGGYTF	TGCGCCAGCAGCCAAGATCGGCCCACCGGTGGCTACACCTTC
TRBV18	NA	NA	TRBJ2-5	CASSPYGNPKKTQYF	TGTGCCAGCTCACCCTACGGGAACCCTAAGAAGACCCAGTACTTC
TRBV19	TRBD1	NA	TRBJ1-1	CASSISQDRGGMEAFF	TGTGCCAGTAGTATCTCACAGGACAGGGGAGGTATGGAAGCTTTCTTT
TRBV9	TRBD1	NA	TRBJ1-6	CASSVGDRYNSPLHF	TGTGCCAGCAGCGTAGGGGACAGATATAATTCACCCCTCCACTTT
TRBV4-1	NA	NA	TRBJ2-1	CASSQEGTYYNEQFF	TGCGCCAGCAGCCAAGAGGGGACCTACTACAATGAGCAGTTCTTC
TRBV14	NA	NA	TRBJ1-1	CASSLTGPRDVTEAFF	TGTGCCAGCAGCCTAACCGGCCCCAGGGATGTCACTGAAGCTTTCTTT
TRBV10-3	NA	NA	TRBJ2-1	CATMLGASSYNEQFF	TGTGCCACGATGCTAGGGGCTAGCTCCTACAATGAGCAGTTCTTC